This TCR beta chain was documented in a study of shared clonotypes between healthy human individuals. Findings of the study overall: Clonotypes not shared had lower generation probabilities than those common to all four donors.

This clone occurred a few times. The antigen is not known. TCRdb's table, derived via immunoSEQ multiplex PCR, lists solely in-frame clones and lacks some. The data hold some 1,100,000 clones, with approximately 80% observed a single time. CDR1 is SNHLY, CDR2 FYNNEI, per germline. The CDR3 is 17 amino acids. V lost 4 bases to trimming and J lost 2 bases; unmatched junction nucleotides: 12. The source of this sequence is a young man in good health. Some clones in this sample may be carry-over from other donors' samples. Sequenced input: memory CD4+ T cells from PBMCs. Subset here: CD45RA-negative fraction. The chain is built from TRBV2 and TRBJ2-3, with TRBD1 matching over 7 bases. The CDR3, as DNA: TGTGCCAGCAGTGGTCCCACTGACAGGGCTCACACAGATACGCAGTATTTT. As protein: CASSGPTDRAHTDTQYF.